This entry concerns a single T cell receptor (beta chain). This receptor's antigen is unknown. Base qualities are missing; no much larger clone stands one base away. Patients with autoimmune disease history or receiving systemic immunosuppression were excluded from the trial. In every dose cohort, peripheral blood was drawn for TCR sequencing at baseline, cycle 4 day 1, and cycle 7 day 1. The samples were taken from a phase I, first-in-human, multicenter, open-label dose-escalation trial of ivuxolimab. Adults with locally advanced or metastatic head and neck squamous cell, hepatocellular, melanoma or renal cell carcinoma were enrolled in the trial. Before TCR sequencing, CD4+ and CD8+ T cells were separately sorted from peripheral blood. The data derive from a study of OX40 agonist ivuxolimab in advanced cancers. At the level of the whole study: Ivuxolimab was an agonistic, fully human IgG2 monoclonal antibody directed against OX40 (CD134), a costimulatory receptor. In the dose-escalation cohort, 70% to 85% of patients were male, and the mean age was roughly 56 years with a range of roughly 20 to 80. Prior anti-PD-1, anti-PD-L1 or anti-CTLA-4 therapy was permitted, and approximately 42% of dose-escalation patients had received checkpoint inhibitors. The purpose of peripheral TCRbeta sequencing was to test whether ivuxolimab changed TCR sequence diversity and led to clonal T-cell expansion. Among the roughly 52 dose-escalation patients, 19 had hepatocellular carcinoma, approximately 15 melanoma, 9 renal cell carcinoma and 9 head and neck cancer. Partial responses were achieved by three dose-escalation patients, of whom one had hepatocellular carcinoma and two had cutaneous melanoma. Intravenous ivuxolimab was administered to patients every 2 weeks at six dose levels: 0.01, 0.1, 0.3, 1.5, 3 and 10 mg/kg. The paper reports the monotherapy dose-escalation portion (N of about 50 patients) of the phase I ivuxolimab trial. Results the study describes overall, beyond this receptor: Low levels of normalized T-cell clonal expansion were also seen in some nonresponding patients. In the 0.1-3.0 mg/kg groups, partial responders had among the lowest normalized peripheral clonal expansion, particularly in CD8+ T cells. The antigen specificity of the clonally expanded peripheral T cells was not determined. After ivuxolimab, CD8+ T cells had more expanded clones than CD4+ T cells on average. At doses of 0.1 to 3.0 mg/kg, clonal expansion of both CD4+ and CD8+ blood T cells was observed from baseline to week 6.

The junction carries 12 bases between V and J, which are trimmed by 3 bases and 4 bases respectively. There are 14 amino acids in the CDR3, from cysteine to phenylalanine inclusive. Of all the DNA, just the CDR3 is kept, 42 bases in frame from base 1. CDR1 is given as MGHDK and CDR2 as SYGVNS, both from the germline V gene. For sequencing of the TCRbeta CDR3 region, genomic DNA was extracted from the sorted cells. TCRbeta CDR3 regions were sequenced using the immunoSEQ Assay. As stored in TCRdb, this immuneACCESS dataset retains in-frame rearrangements with V and J assigned. A fraction of the clones does not appear; measured against another copy, unresolved V genes explain less than half of the discrepancy, and the remainder lacks a known reason. This sample lists under 80,000 clones; about 88% were detected once. The ten largest clones capture less than 5% of the sample.

This TCR was recovered from an adult with an advanced solid tumor such as melanoma, head and neck, liver or kidney cancer. Sample: CD4+ or CD8+ T cells sorted from blood, taken in a trial of the OX40 agonist ivuxolimab. The V and J segments used are TRBV25-1 and TRBJ2-5, and perhaps TRBD1 as D gene, on 6 matching bases. DNA sequence: TGTGCCAGCAGTGAGGGACACGGGCGAGAGACCCAGTACTTC. Translated, it gives CASSEGHGRETQYF.